These 3 T cell receptor beta chains originate from one sample sequenced in a study of cytotoxic CD8 clonotypes in ibrutinib-treated CLL. Sequencing used immunoSEQ multiplex PCR; TCRdb keeps in-frame clones, though not all of them. Of around 310,000 clones in the sample, around four fifths were seen once. The source was PBMCs, collected before ibrutinib treatment. Receptor source: a human donor with chronic lymphocytic leukemia.

The chain employs TRBV6-1 and TRBJ1-1; D is perhaps TRBD1 (5 bases). CDR1 and CDR2 from the germline V gene are MNHNS and SASEGT. This CDR3 is built from 15 residues. V lost 7 bases to trimming and J lost 4 bases, with 19 bases between them. This CDR3 is CASISNTGGSTEAFF. In DNA, the CDR3 is TGTGCCAGCATCAGCAATACAGGTGGTAGCACTGAAGCTTTCTTT.

This clone was detected a few times. The chain recombines TRBV5-1 with TRBJ1-3; maybe TRBD1 (5 bases). Germline-derived CDR1 and CDR2 are SGHRS and YFSETQ. V was pared by 2 bases and J by 4 bases, with 10 bases between. The CDR3 has 14 amino acids. Written as DNA, the CDR3 is TGCGCCAGCAGCTTCGGGACTCAGGGAAACACCATATATTTT. It yields the protein CASSFGTQGNTIYF.

This clone was counted only a few times. As DNA, the CDR3 is TGTGCCAGCAGCCGCTCAAGCTCCTACAATGAGCAGTTCTTC. This gives the protein CASSRSSSYNEQFF. The chain uses TRBV27 and TRBJ2-1; D is uncertain. The CDR3 totals 14 residues. V was shortened by 6 bases and J by 0 bases, with 9 bases between the two germline ends. Germline loops: CDR1 MNHEY, CDR2 SMNVEV (reference sequence).